What follows is one T cell receptor beta chain and its context. The clone's antigen remains unknown. No base qualities exist here, and no much larger clone lies one base off it. This entry is derived from a study of response to subunit inactivated influenza vaccine (dated by TCRdb to about 2018). About the full investigation: Deep quantitative T cell receptor repertoire profiling was used in the study to track responses to a trivalent subunit inactivated influenza vaccine.

CDR1 and CDR2, looked up from the germline V gene (reference sequence), are DFQATT and SNEGSKA. Trimmed from V: 7 bases; trimmed from J: 4 bases; junction bases lacking a gene match: 8. The CDR3 measures 14 amino acids from cysteine to phenylalanine. The read is trimmed to its CDR3 DNA, 42 bases read in frame from base 1. Library preparation was by RT-PCR. Instrument on record: Illumina HiSeq 2500. TCRdb reanalyzed the raw reads on its own, using fastp at Q25 for trimming and MiXCR for clone calling, and kept in-frame beta chains. A single entry per CDR3 protein holds the most common genes and DNA from its merged rows. This sample has roughly 760,000 distinct CDR3 sequences in its table, and 21% of those were observed once. The biggest ten clones account for 9.5% to 13% of the sample. General conclusions and limits of the study: The authors proposed that each seasonal influenza vaccination may bring in only a limited number of new T cells.

The V gene is TRBV20-1 and the J gene is TRBJ2-3; 10 of the junction bases match TRBD2. Material: PBMCs from blood, obtained more than 4 days after vaccination. The source of this sequence is a man in his fifties who received an inactivated influenza vaccine. Donor details come from another sample of the same person, matched by shared clones. The CDR3 loop reads CSGAPSGSSDTQYF. The nucleotide sequence reads as follows: TGCAGTGGGGCGCCTAGCGGGAGTTCAGATACGCAGTATTTT.